One sample yielded the 20 T cell receptor beta chains listed below, sequenced in a study of cytomegalovirus exposure and HLA in healthy donors (dated by TCRdb to about 2017). The receptor library was made with the immunoSEQ multiplex PCR assay. For the multiplex PCR, a mixture combining 60 forward primers for TCR Vbeta segments and 13 reverse primers for TCR Jbeta segments was used. The table was pulled from immuneACCESS by TCRdb, which kept in-frame rearrangements only. Such tables lose some clones; where checked, under half of the loss comes from unresolved V genes, and the rest has no known cause. The sample data list about 91,000 clones, and more than 55% of these were observed just once. The ten largest clones capture around 2.5% of the sample. The sequencing sample was made of PBMCs. The source of these receptors is a human donor in good health.

This CDR3 reads CASSQDGGIGGYTF. CDR3 DNA sequence: TGCGCCAGCAGCCAAGATGGGGGGATAGGTGGCTACACCTTC. The rearrangement links TRBV4-3 to TRBJ1-2; TRBD1 might be the D (5 bases). The CDR3 runs to 14 residues. Germline V gene lookup returns CDR1 LGHNA and CDR2 YSLEER. The V end lost 0 bases, the J end lost 7 bases, and 12 bases lay between the germline ends.

The chain combines TRBV19 with TRBJ1-3, with D maybe TRBD1 (6 bases). Trimming pared 7 bases from V and 0 bases from J, leaving 16 bases between. The CDR3 is 16 amino acids. The germline V gene encodes CDR1 LNHDA and CDR2 SQIVND (reference sequence). CDR3 in amino acids: CASNSGTPNSGNTIYF. DNA for the CDR3: TGTGCCAGTAATAGTGGGACACCGAACTCTGGAAACACCATATATTTT. The variable domain in full, completed from reference TRBV19 and TRBJ1-3, reads DGGITQSPKYLFRKEGQNVTLSCEQNLNHDAMYWYRQDPGQGLRLIYYSQIVNDFQKGDIAEGYSVSREKKESFPLTVTSAQKNPTAFYLCASNSGTPNSGNTIYFGEGSWLTVV.

V gene TRBV13 combines with J gene TRBJ2-1; 10 positions agree with TRBD1. Germline CDR1 PRHDT, CDR2 FYEKMQ (reference sequence). The CDR3 runs 15 residues. Germline trimming cut 0 bases from V and 8 bases from J; bases unmatched to any gene: 4. This chain's CDR3 is CASSLGTGGFDEQFF. CDR3 nucleotides: TGTGCCAGCAGCTTAGGGACAGGGGGCTTCGATGAGCAGTTCTTC.

The chain has TRBV9 and TRBJ2-3; TRBD2 matches at 9 bases. V gave up 4 bases and J gave up 8 bases; unmatched junction bases: 17. The CDR3 spans 17 residues. Germline loops: CDR1 SGDLS, CDR2 YYNGEE. Here the CDR3 reads CASSPQALERGDFTQYF. CDR3 DNA: TGTGCCAGCAGCCCACAGGCCCTAGAGCGGGGGGATTTTACGCAGTATTTT.

This clone was counted a few times. The chain carries TRBV2 and TRBJ2-5; weak D call: TRBD1 (5 bases). The better agreement between TRBJ2-7 and the DNA end casts doubt on the J call. The CDR3 consists of 15 residues. CDR1 is SNHLY and CDR2 is FYNNEI in the germline V gene. The CDR3: CASSERGRPNYEQYF. CDR3 sequence (DNA): TGTGCCAGCAGTGAAAGGGGTCGGCCCAACTACGAGCAGTACTTC.

The chain recombines TRBV7-9 with TRBJ2-3; 9 nucleotides match TRBD2. CDR1 SEHNR and CDR2 FQNEAQ come from the germline V gene (reference sequence). The CDR3 has 15 amino acids. J lost 10 bases, V lost 1 base, and 9 bases had no gene match. CDR3 residues: CASSLGSGGSGAQYF. The DNA for the CDR3 is TGTGCCAGCAGCTTAGGTAGCGGGGGATCAGGGGCGCAGTATTTT.

The rearrangement joins TRBV7-3 to TRBJ2-5, with D unresolved. From germline, CDR1 is SGHTA and CDR2 FQGTGA. Trimming removed 5 bases at V and 9 bases at J, with 13 bases between. This CDR3 is built from 12 residues. CDR3 sequence reads: CASSVASGPQYF. CDR3 DNA sequence: TGTGCCAGCAGCGTCGCGAGTGGTCCCCAGTACTTC.

V usage is TRBV7-2 and J usage is TRBJ2-1, with 9 bases matching TRBD2. J was trimmed by 4 bases and V by 4 bases; bases with no gene match: 8. Germline V gene data show CDR1 as SGHTA and CDR2 as FQGNSA. This CDR3 contains 16 residues. The CDR3 here is CASSSRLAGGYNEQFF. The DNA for the CDR3 is TGTGCCAGCAGCTCACGGCTGGCGGGGGGGTACAATGAGCAGTTCTTC.

This clone has a single count. This rearrangement joins TRBV15 to TRBJ2-1; D might be TRBD2 (7 bases). The germline gives CDR1 LNHNV, CDR2 YYDKDF (reference sequence). The CDR3 runs 17 residues. The V end lost 3 bases, the J end lost 4 bases, and 19 bases lay between the germline ends. The chain's CDR3 is CATSSFGGGSGYNEQFF. DNA of the CDR3: TGTGCCACCAGCAGTTTTGGGGGGGGCTCGGGGTACAATGAGCAGTTCTTC.

The V call is TRBV29-1, the J call TRBJ2-7; 10 nucleotides align to TRBD1. Germline values: CDR1 SQVTM, CDR2 ANQGSEA. The CDR3 covers 13 residues. V lost 4 bases to trimming and J lost 6 bases; unmatched junction nucleotides: 6. CDR3 sequence reads: CSVGWDRGGEQYF. For the CDR3, the DNA is TGCAGCGTTGGATGGGACAGGGGTGGCGAGCAGTACTTC.

This chain connects TRBV7-2 to TRBJ2-5, with 9 bases lining up with TRBD2. The better agreement between TRBJ2-7 and the DNA end casts doubt on the J call. Germline-derived CDR1 and CDR2 are SGHTA and FQGNSA. This CDR3 is built from 15 residues. CDR3: CASSLGASGAYEQYF. The CDR3 coding sequence is TGTGCCAGCAGCTTAGGAGCTAGCGGGGCCTACGAGCAGTACTTC.

This chain uses TRBV9 with TRBJ2-4; D uncertain. The CDR3 covers 15 residues. Germline V gene lookup returns CDR1 SGDLS and CDR2 YYNGEE. Trimming removed 0 bases from V and 7 bases from J, with 14 bases in between. The CDR3 DNA reads as TGTGCCAGCAGCGTAGGAGGCGTGAATAGTAACATTCAGTACTTC. Translating it yields CASSVGGVNSNIQYF.

This clone was seen only a few times. J is TRBJ1-6 and V is TRBV7-2; weak D call: TRBD1 (6 bases). Per the germline V gene, CDR1 is SGHTA and CDR2 is FQGNSA. Between the trimmed V and J ends, which lost 6 bases and 7 bases, there was a span of 13 bases. The CDR3 runs to 14 residues. As DNA, the CDR3 is TGTGCCAGCAGGTTGGGACAACGGAATTCACCCCTCCACTTT. It codes for CASRLGQRNSPLHF.

The V call is TRBV6-1, the J call TRBJ1-1, with D unclear. Trimming removed 0 bases from V and 4 bases from J, with 12 bases in between. The germline CDR1 and CDR2 sequences are MNHNS and SASEGT. The CDR3 length is 15 residues. The chain's CDR3 is CASSEASGSSTEAFF. CDR3 sequence (DNA): TGTGCCAGCAGTGAAGCGTCGGGGTCCAGCACTGAAGCTTTCTTT.

The chain employs TRBV18 and TRBJ1-5; 8 nucleotides line up with TRBD1. CDR1 and CDR2 (germline): KGHSH, LQKENI. Losses at the gene ends were 6 bases for V and 4 bases for J; bases not matched to a gene: 11. This CDR3 has 16 residues. Written as DNA, the CDR3 is TGTGCCAGCTCGCTTGACAGGGGCCTAGGTAATCAGCCCCAGCATTTT. Protein sequence: CASSLDRGLGNQPQHF.

V is TRBV9 and J is TRBJ1-3, with D possibly TRBD1 on 6 matching bases. CDR3 length: 15 residues. Trimming pared 3 bases from V and 2 bases from J, leaving 12 bases between. Per the germline V gene, CDR1 is SGDLS and CDR2 is YYNGEE. CDR3 sequence: CASSGTGLPGNTIYF. CDR3 nucleotides: TGTGCCAGCAGCGGCACAGGGTTGCCTGGAAACACCATATATTTT.

This clone was seen only once. The genes are TRBV11-2 and TRBJ2-5; possibly TRBD1 for D (5 bases). The CDR3 sequence is 13 residues long. The germline V gene has CDR1 SGHAT and CDR2 FQNNGV. The germline V and J ends were trimmed by 5 bases and 2 bases, with 9 bases remaining between them. The CDR3 spells CASSATVQETQYF. In DNA form, the CDR3 reads TGTGCCAGCAGCGCGACAGTACAAGAGACCCAGTACTTC.

The rearrangement links TRBV15 to TRBJ2-3; TRBD2 agrees at 15 bases. The germline CDR1 and CDR2 sequences are LNHNV and YYDKDF (reference sequence). The length of the CDR3 is 18 residues. V gave up 5 bases and J gave up 1 base; unmatched junction bases: 7. CDR3 DNA sequence: TGTGCCACCAGCCCAATCCGGACTAGCGGGGGGGGCACAGATACGCAGTATTTT. Residues: CATSPIRTSGGGTDTQYF. Variable domain in full (rest from reference TRBV15 and TRBJ2-3): DAMVIQNPRYQVTQFGKPVTLSCSQTLNHNVMYWYQQKSSQAPKLLFHYYDKDFNNEADTPDNFQSRRPNTSFCFLDIRSPGLGDTAMYLCATSPIRTSGGGTDTQYFGPGTRLTVL.

The chain links TRBV16 to TRBJ1-1; D is unresolved. The CDR3 length is 14 residues. Germline CDR1 reads KGHSY; CDR2 reads FQNENV. The ends were cut back, 0 bases at V and 8 bases at J, with 13 bases in the middle. The CDR3 loop reads CASSQSNVPEEAFF. CDR3 DNA: TGTGCCAGCAGCCAATCAAACGTCCCGGAGGAAGCTTTCTTT. Full variable domain (outside the CDR3, taken from reference TRBV16 and TRBJ1-1): GEEVAQTPKHLVRGEGQKAKLYCAPIKGHSYVFWYQQVLKNEFKFLISFQNENVFDETGMPKERFSAKCLPNSPCSLEIQATKLEDSAVYFCASSQSNVPEEAFFGQGTRLTVV.

The gene calls are TRBV25-1 and TRBJ2-5; D is perhaps TRBD1 (5 bases). The CDR3 covers 15 residues. CDR1 and CDR2 from the germline V gene are MGHDK and SYGVNS. V lost 3 bases, J lost 5 bases, and 16 bases lay in between. The CDR3 here is CASSDSREHGETQYF. In DNA, the CDR3 is TGTGCCAGCAGTGATAGCAGGGAACATGGGGAGACCCAGTACTTC.